Presented here are 7 T cell receptor beta chains from one specimen sequenced in a study of response to subunit inactivated influenza vaccine. Using its own MiXCR run on the RT-PCR reads, TCRdb lists one record per CDR3 protein. The data contain around 530,000 distinct CDR3 sequences, 16% of them singletons. The sequencing used CD4+ T cells sorted from PBMCs, collected roughly 24 months after vaccination. The receptors stem from a man aged 50-75 years who received an inactivated influenza vaccine.

In its sample, this clonotype was seen a few times. The V and J genes are TRBV4-3 and TRBJ1-1; maybe TRBD1 (5 bases). This CDR3 spans 16 amino acids. With 3 bases removed from V and 0 bases from J, the gap between germline ends came to 14 bases. The germline V gene encodes CDR1 LGHNA and CDR2 YSLEER. CDR3 sequence (DNA): TGCGCCAGCAGCCAGGGACGGGTACGAATGAACACTGAAGCTTTCTTT. This translates into CASSQGRVRMNTEAFF.

This clonotype has ten or more counts. V usage is TRBV9 and J usage is TRBJ1-3; TRBD1 might be the D (6 bases). This CDR3 has 14 amino acids. Looked up from germline, CDR1 is SGDLS and CDR2 is YYNGEE. Trimming cost V 3 bases and J 0 bases, with 7 bases left between them. In nucleotides, the CDR3 is TGTGCCAGCAGCGGACAGGTCTCTGGAAACACCATATATTTT. Translated: CASSGQVSGNTIYF.

The gene calls are TRBV20-1 and TRBJ2-3; TRBD2 matches 7 bases. J lost 0 bases, V lost 6 bases, and 12 bases had no gene match. Germline loops: CDR1 DFQATT, CDR2 SNEGSKA (reference sequence). The CDR3 covers 16 residues. CDR3 sequence reads: CSATEWVAGSTDTQYF. As DNA, the CDR3 is TGCAGTGCCACGGAGTGGGTAGCGGGTAGCACAGATACGCAGTATTTT.

This clonotype was recorded only once. V usage is TRBV21-1 and J usage is TRBJ2-7; the table's D call of TRBD1 was not tested on the DNA. TRBV21-1 is recorded as a pseudogene. The CDR3 has 15 residues. The CDR3 region is CASSPLQGSSHEQYF. In DNA, the CDR3 is TGTGCCAGCAGCCCTCTGCAGGGGTCAAGCCACGAGCAGTACTTC.

This clonotype was seen a handful of times. The chain carries TRBV6-2 or TRBV6-3 and TRBJ1-5, with no clear D. The CDR3 is 16 amino acids. V was trimmed by 5 bases and J by 0 bases, leaving 14 bases between them. Germline assignment: CDR1 MNHEY and CDR2 SVGEGT. As DNA, the CDR3 is TGTGCCAGCAGTCCTGATTGGGGAGTTAGCAATCAGCCCCAGCATTTT. Translating gives CASSPDWGVSNQPQHF.

The chain carries TRBV10-3 and TRBJ2-1; D remains unclear. Looked up from germline, CDR1 is ENHRY and CDR2 is SYGVKD. This CDR3 has 11 residues. V was cut by 5 bases and J by 7 bases, with 6 bases left in between. CDR3 bases: TGTGCCATCAGTAGTGAAAATGAGCAGTTCTTC. Its translation is CAISSENEQFF.

This clonotype was seen ten or more times. The V call is TRBV9, the J call TRBJ1-5; D is undetermined. The germline V gene has CDR1 SGDLS and CDR2 YYNGEE. The CDR3 consists of 15 residues. V was clipped by 0 bases and J by 0 bases, with 7 bases between them. The CDR3 here is CASSVAGDSNQPQHF. CDR3 DNA sequence: TGTGCCAGCAGCGTAGCCGGTGATAGCAATCAGCCCCAGCATTTT.